The 7 T cell receptor beta chains given below trace back to one sample, sequenced in a study of PD-1 and CTLA-4 blockade in melanoma. This table comes from immunoSEQ multiplex PCR, and its TCRdb copy is limited to in-frame clones, with some not included. The data contain 7,000 to 8,000 clones, approximately 80% of them singletons. Sequencing was performed on CD8+ T cells from peripheral blood, taken before anti-PD-1 treatment. These receptors originate from a human donor with melanoma.

The rearrangement links TRBV7-2 to TRBJ1-1, with D unresolved. The CDR3 is 13 residues long. V was trimmed by 5 bases and J by 4 bases, leaving 11 bases between them. Per the germline V gene, CDR1 is SGHTA and CDR2 is FQGNSA. The CDR3 region has the DNA TGTGCCAGCAGCCCCTCCCGGGGCACTGAAGCTTTCTTT. Translated, it gives CASSPSRGTEAFF.

The chain recombines TRBV9 with TRBJ2-5; D possibly uses TRBD1 or TRBD2 (5 bases each). Germline CDR1 reads SGDLS; CDR2 reads YYNGEE. The CDR3 has 14 residues. V lost 0 bases, J lost 0 bases, and 6 bases lay in between. In DNA, the CDR3 is TGTGCCAGCAGCGTAGGGGGGTACCAAGAGACCCAGTACTTC. It is translated as CASSVGGYQETQYF.

The rearrangement links TRBV7-2 to TRBJ2-4; no reliable D call. The CDR3 loop spans 15 amino acids. Germline V gives CDR1 SGHTA, CDR2 FQGNSA. Trimming stripped 5 bases from V and 3 bases from J, with 14 bases between. The CDR3 spells CASSPGPPFKNIQYF. The CDR3 DNA is TGTGCCAGCAGCCCGGGTCCACCTTTCAAAAACATTCAGTACTTC.

This rearrangement joins TRBV7-2 to TRBJ2-5, with a possible D match to TRBD2 (6 bases). CDR1 is SGHTA, CDR2 FQGNSA, per germline. The CDR3 extends over 13 amino acids. V shed 3 bases and J shed 5 bases, with 10 bases lying between them. CDR3 sequence: CASSFSGVETQYF. The DNA for the CDR3 is TGTGCCAGCAGCTTTTCGGGGGTCGAGACCCAGTACTTC.

V gene TRBV6-5 combines with J gene TRBJ2-3; 10 nucleotides line up with TRBD2. Germline loops: CDR1 MNHEY, CDR2 SVGAGI. V shed 0 bases, J shed 5 bases, and the junction held 5 bases outside the gene matches. The CDR3 contains 16 residues. The CDR3 nucleotides read TGTGCCAGCAGTTACTCCCTAGCGGGAGTCATAGATACGCAGTATTTT. It encodes CASSYSLAGVIDTQYF.

The chain couples TRBV6-5 to TRBJ2-3; 9 nucleotides align to TRBD1. The CDR3 is 15 residues long. Germline values: CDR1 MNHEY, CDR2 SVGAGI. J gave up 3 bases and V 6 bases, and 7 bases lay outside the gene matches. The CDR3 sequence is CASSPRDRETDTQYF. The CDR3 DNA follows: TGTGCCAGCAGCCCCCGGGACAGGGAGACAGATACGCAGTATTTT.

The chain employs TRBV30 and TRBJ1-2; possible D gene TRBD1, 5 bases. V was pared by 4 bases and J by 8 bases, with 14 bases between. Germline assignment: CDR1 GTSNPN and CDR2 SVGIG (reference sequence). The CDR3 runs 12 residues. CDR3 residues: CAWTRGVRGYTF. In DNA form, the CDR3 reads TGTGCCTGGACACGGGGGGTAAGGGGCTACACCTTC.